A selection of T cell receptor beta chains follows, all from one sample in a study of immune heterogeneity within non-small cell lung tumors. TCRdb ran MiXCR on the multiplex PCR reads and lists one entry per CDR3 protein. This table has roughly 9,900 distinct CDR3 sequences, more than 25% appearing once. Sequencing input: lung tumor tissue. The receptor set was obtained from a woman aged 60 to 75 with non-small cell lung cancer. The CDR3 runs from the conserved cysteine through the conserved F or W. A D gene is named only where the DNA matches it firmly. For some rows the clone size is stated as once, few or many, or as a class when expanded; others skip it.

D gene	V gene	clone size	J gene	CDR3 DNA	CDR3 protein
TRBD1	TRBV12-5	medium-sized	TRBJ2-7	TGTGCTAGTGGTTCCCGGACAGGGAGACCTCCGAGCTCCTACGAGCAGTACTTC	CASGSRTGRPPSSYEQYF
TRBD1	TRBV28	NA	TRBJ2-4	TGTGACATTACGGACAGGGACAAAAACATTCAGTACTTC	CDITDRDKNIQYF
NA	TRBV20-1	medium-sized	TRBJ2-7	TGCAGTGCTAGGCGGCAAATGGGGTACGAGCAGTACTTC	CSARRQMGYEQYF
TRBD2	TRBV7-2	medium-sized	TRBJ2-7	TGTGCCAGCAGCTTAGATTTTAGCGGGAGGTACGAGCAGTACTTC	CASSLDFSGRYEQYF
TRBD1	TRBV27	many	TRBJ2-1	TGTGCCAGCAGGACAGGGCTCTACAATGAGCAGTTCTTC	CASRTGLYNEQFF
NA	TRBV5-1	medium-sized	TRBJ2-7	TGCGCCAGCAGCCAGGACGGCTACCTCTACGAGCAGTACTTC	CASSQDGYLYEQYF
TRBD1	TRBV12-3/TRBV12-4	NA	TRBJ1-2	TGTGCCAGTCGGACAGGGGCTAACTATGGCTACACCTTC	CASRTGANYGYTF
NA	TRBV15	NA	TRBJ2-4	TGTGCCACCAGCAGTGACAGAAACATTCAGTACTTC	CATSSDRNIQYF
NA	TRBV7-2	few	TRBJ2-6	TGTGCCAGCAGCACCCCGGAGAGGGCCAACGTCCTGACTTTC	CASSTPERANVLTF
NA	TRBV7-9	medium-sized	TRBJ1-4	TGTGCCAGCAGCTTGGGGGGGGGTTTTAATGAAAAACTGTTTTTT	CASSLGGGFNEKLFF
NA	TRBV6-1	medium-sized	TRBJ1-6	TGTGCCAGCAGTGAACGGGGCAGTTCACCCCTCCACTTT	CASSERGSSPLHF
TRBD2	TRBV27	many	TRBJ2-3	TGTGCCAGCAGTAGCACACCGGGACTAGCGGGAATAGGTAGGACAGATACGCAGTATTTT	CASSSTPGLAGIGRTDTQYF
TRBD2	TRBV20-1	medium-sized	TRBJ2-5	TGCAGTGCTAGCTACTTAGGACTAGTTAATCAAGAGACCCAGTACTTC	CSASYLGLVNQETQYF
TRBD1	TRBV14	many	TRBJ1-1	TGTGCCAGCAGCCCGGACAGGGGTCGGGGAACTGAAGCTTTCTTT	CASSPDRGRGTEAFF
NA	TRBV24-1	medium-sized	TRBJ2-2	TGTGCCACCAGTGATGTGCGGAGAACAGGATCCACCGGGGAGCTGTTTTTT	CATSDVRRTGSTGELFF
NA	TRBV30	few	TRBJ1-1	TGTGCCTGGATGGATTTAGGGGGGGGAGCTGAAGCTTTCTTT	CAWMDLGGGAEAFF
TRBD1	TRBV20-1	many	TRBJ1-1	TGCAGTGCTAAGAGACAGGGGGGGATGAACACTGAAGCTTTCTTT	CSAKRQGGMNTEAFF
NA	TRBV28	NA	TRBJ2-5	TGTGCCAGTCCGGGACAGACGAAAGGAGGGGAGACCCAGTACTTC	CASPGQTKGGETQYF
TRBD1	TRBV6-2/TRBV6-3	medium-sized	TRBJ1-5	TGTGCCAGCAGTTCCCTAGGGAGGGGGCCGGGGAGGCCCCAGCATTTT	CASSSLGRGPGRPQHF
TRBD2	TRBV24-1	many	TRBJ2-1	TGTGCCACCAGTGAGCCTATGGCGGGAGGATACAATGAGCAGTTCTTC	CATSEPMAGGYNEQFF
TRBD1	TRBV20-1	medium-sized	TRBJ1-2	TGCAGTGCTAGGGCGACGACAGGGGGCCAGGGCTATGGCTACACCTTC	CSARATTGGQGYGYTF
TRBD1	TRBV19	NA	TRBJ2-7	TGTGCTAGTAGAACGACAGGGGTCGGTAAGTCCTACGAGCAGTACTTC	CASRTTGVGKSYEQYF
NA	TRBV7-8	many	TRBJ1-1	TGTGCCAGCAGCCGGGTGGGGACTGAAGCTTTCTTT	CASSRVGTEAFF
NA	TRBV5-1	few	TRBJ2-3	TGCGCCAGCAGCTTACAGGGTCTTGGCACAGATACGCAGTATTTT	CASSLQGLGTDTQYF
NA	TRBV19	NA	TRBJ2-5	TGTGCCAGTAGTACCAATGGGCGCGGGGAAGGGAGAGAGACCCAGTACTTC	CASSTNGRGEGRETQYF
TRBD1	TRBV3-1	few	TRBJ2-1	TGTGCCAGCAGCCAATCCTCACCGACAGGGGTTGAGCAGTTCTTC	CASSQSSPTGVEQFF
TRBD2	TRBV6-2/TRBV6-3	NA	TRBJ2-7	TGTGCCAGCAGTTACAGCGGGGCCAGCTCCTACGAGCAGTACTTC	CASSYSGASSYEQYF
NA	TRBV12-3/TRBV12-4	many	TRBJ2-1	TGTGCCAGCAGGAGACAAGGGCCCCTCAATGAGCAGTTCTTC	CASRRQGPLNEQFF
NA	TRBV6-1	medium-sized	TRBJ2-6	TGTGCCAGCAGTCCCGTTACCGGGGCCAACGTCCTGACTTTC	CASSPVTGANVLTF
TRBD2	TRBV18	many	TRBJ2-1	TGTGCCAGCTCACCACCCGTAGCGGGAGTAGGGTACAATGAGCAGTTCTTC	CASSPPVAGVGYNEQFF
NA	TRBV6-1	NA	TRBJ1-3	TGTGCCAGCAGATCTCTGGGGCGAGGAAACACCATATATTTT	CASRSLGRGNTIYF
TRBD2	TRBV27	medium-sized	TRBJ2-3	TGTGCCAGCAGCCTCGGGACTAGCGGGAGGGCCAGCACAGATACGCAGTATTTT	CASSLGTSGRASTDTQYF
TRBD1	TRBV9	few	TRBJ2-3	TGTGCCAGCAGCCCTACAGGGGACGGCACAGATACGCAGTATTTT	CASSPTGDGTDTQYF
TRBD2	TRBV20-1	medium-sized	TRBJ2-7	TGCAGTGCTAGAGATCTCCAGGCTAGCGGGGACTCCTACGAGCAGTACTTC	CSARDLQASGDSYEQYF
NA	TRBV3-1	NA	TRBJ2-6	TGTGCCAGCAGCCAAGTGTCTGGGGCCAACGTCCTGACTTTC	CASSQVSGANVLTF
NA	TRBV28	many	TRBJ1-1	TGTGCCAGCAGGCTGAACACTGAAGCTTTCTTT	CASRLNTEAFF
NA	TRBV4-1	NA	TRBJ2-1	TGCGCCAGCAGAGCTCTGGCAGGTACAAATGAGCAGTTCTTC	CASRALAGTNEQFF
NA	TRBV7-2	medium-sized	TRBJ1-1	TGTGCCAGCAGCTTATCATGGAACACTGAAGCTTTCTTT	CASSLSWNTEAFF
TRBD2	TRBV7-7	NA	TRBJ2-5	TGTGCTAGCAGCGCTAGCGGGAGCACAGAGACCCAGTACTTC	CASSASGSTETQYF
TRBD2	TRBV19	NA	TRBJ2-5	TGTGCCAGTAGTGGAGATCCTAGCGGGACCCACCAAGAGACCCAGTACTTC	CASSGDPSGTHQETQYF